Shown below are 19 T cell receptor beta chains from a single sample sequenced in a study of Ad26.COV2.S vaccination and SARS-CoV-2 variants. Documented treatment: roughly 20 received Ad26.COV2.S at low or high dose, single or two shots; several received placebo; per-sample allocation not given. Specimens were obtained on day 63 following the first vaccine or placebo injection. Only in-frame clones appear in the TCRdb table, and some are missing; sequencing was by immunoSEQ multiplex PCR. The sample includes about 680,000 clones, around 92% seen only once; the top ten take nearly 1.5%. The sequencing here drew on peripheral blood, taken in a trial of Ad26.COV2.S vaccine versus placebo. The receptors derive from a person between 18 and 59 years old who received the Ad26.COV2.S COVID-19 vaccine or a placebo.

The gene calls are TRBV12-3 or TRBV12-4 and TRBJ1-5; no clear D gene. The length of the CDR3 is 13 residues. Deletions cut 6 bases from V and 1 base from J, with 7 bases between. For the CDR3, the DNA is TGTGCCAGCAGCCGGGTCAGCAATCAGCCCCAGCATTTT. Translated, it gives CASSRVSNQPQHF.

The chain recombines TRBV3-1 (or the pseudogene TRBV3-2) with TRBJ2-7; 10 bases are shared with TRBD1. The CDR3 spans 15 residues. V dropped 2 bases and J dropped 3; count of bases not matched to a gene: 4. Germline assignment: CDR1 LGHDT and CDR2 YNNKEL (reference sequence). CDR3: CASSQLGQGYYEQYF. The CDR3 DNA reads as TGTGCCAGCAGCCAATTGGGACAGGGGTACTACGAGCAGTACTTC.

V gene TRBV30 combines with J gene TRBJ1-1, with D possibly being TRBD1 (6 bases). The germline V gene encodes CDR1 GTSNPN and CDR2 SVGIG (reference sequence). V shed 5 bases and J shed 6 bases, with 16 bases lying between them. CDR3 length equals 13 residues. CDR3 protein: CAWRDTGYSEAFF. The CDR3 DNA sequence: TGTGCCTGGCGGGACACGGGGTATTCTGAAGCTTTCTTT.

J is TRBJ1-2 and V is TRBV19, with TRBD1 identical over 9 bases. The CDR3 has 14 residues. V trimming: 5 bases; J trimming: 6 bases; junction bases outside the gene matches: 7. Germline assignment: CDR1 LNHDA and CDR2 SQIVND (reference sequence). Written as DNA, the CDR3 is TGTGCCAGTAGTCCGCTGGACAGGGGTCATGGCTACACCTTC. It translates to CASSPLDRGHGYTF.

V and J are TRBV5-6 and TRBJ2-1; no reliable D call. The CDR3 has 13 amino acids. Per germline, CDR1 SGHDT and CDR2 YYEEEE. V was clipped by 4 bases and J by 10 bases, with 15 bases between them. Written as DNA, the CDR3 is TGTGCCAGCAGCCCCTACCCGGATCACGAGCAGTTCTTC. This translates into CASSPYPDHEQFF.

The J gene is TRBJ1-3, the V gene TRBV7-9, with D uncertain. V lost 4 bases and J lost 0, with 16 bases in between. CDR1 is SEHNR, CDR2 FQNEAQ, per germline (reference sequence). The CDR3 is 17 amino acids. DNA for the CDR3: TGTGCCAGCAGCTCCCATAACCCGGGCGGCTCTGGAAACACCATATATTTT. It codes for CASSSHNPGGSGNTIYF. Full variable domain (rest looked up from reference TRBV7-9 and TRBJ1-3): DTGVSQNPRHKITKRGQNVTFRCDPISEHNRLYWYRQTLGQGPEFLTYFQNEAQLEKSRLLSDRFSAERPKGSFSTLEIQRTEQGDSAMYLCASSSHNPGGSGNTIYFGEGSWLTVV.

V is TRBV5-6 and J is TRBJ1-5; TRBD1 agrees at 9 bases. This CDR3 contains 16 residues. Trimming at V came to 2 bases and at J to 3 bases, leaving 6 bases not matched to a gene. Germline loops: CDR1 SGHDT, CDR2 YYEEEE. The CDR3 nucleotides read TGTGCCAGCAGCTTATTCCGGGACAGGGACAATCAGCCCCAGCATTTT. Its translation is CASSLFRDRDNQPQHF. Full variable domain (missing parts from reference TRBV5-6 and TRBJ1-5): DAGVTQSPTHLIKTRGQQVTLRCSPKSGHDTVSWYQQALGQGPQFIFQYYEEEERQRGNFPDRFSGHQFPNYSSELNVNALLLGDSALYLCASSLFRDRDNQPQHFGDGTRLSIL.

This clone was seen a few times. The rearrangement links TRBV7-2 to TRBJ2-1; D ambiguous. CDR1 is SGHTA, CDR2 FQGNSA, per germline. Trimming removed 1 base at V and 6 bases at J, with 7 bases between. CDR3 length equals 13 residues. The CDR3 nucleotides read TGTGCCAGCAGCTTAGGACTTATCAATGAGCAGTTCTTC. It translates to CASSLGLINEQFF. Complete variable domain (other parts from reference TRBV7-2 and TRBJ2-1): GAGVSQSPSNKVTEKGKDVELRCDPISGHTALYWYRQSLGQGLEFLIYFQGNSAPDKSGLPSDRFSAERTGGSVSTLTIQRTQQEDSAVYLCASSLGLINEQFFGPGTRLTVL.

J is TRBJ2-5 and V is TRBV25-1; 7 bases line up with TRBD2. Germline V gene sequence: CDR1 MGHDK, CDR2 SYGVNS. The CDR3 has 15 residues. The V and J ends lost 1 base and 4 bases, in that order; junction bases with no gene match: 6. The DNA for the CDR3 is TGTGCCAGCAGTGAATCCCGCCCGGGAGGAGAGACCCAGTACTTC. Amino acids: CASSESRPGGETQYF.

This chain links TRBV5-6 with TRBJ1-6, with 7 bases lining up with TRBD1. Germline CDR1 SGHDT, CDR2 YYEEEE. This CDR3 is built from 15 residues. Trimming removed 6 bases from V and 0 bases from J; junction bases left unmatched: 3. DNA of the CDR3: TGTGCCAGCAATCGGGACAGCTCCTATAATTCACCCCTCCACTTT. Translated: CASNRDSSYNSPLHF.

The J gene is TRBJ2-7, the V gene TRBV2, with a tentative D call TRBD1 (6 bases). Trimming cost V 2 bases and J 7 bases, with 9 bases left between them. Germline-derived CDR1 and CDR2 are SNHLY and FYNNEI. This CDR3 spans 12 amino acids. Written as DNA, the CDR3 is TGTGCCAGCAGTGAAACAGGGCAAGAGCAGTACTTC. Protein product: CASSETGQEQYF.

This sequence joins TRBV30 and TRBJ2-1; TRBD2 agrees at 8 bases. Germline loops: CDR1 GTSNPN, CDR2 SVGIG (reference sequence). J was trimmed by 0 bases and V by 7 bases; bases with no gene match: 8. The CDR3 covers 15 residues. CDR3 nucleotides: TGTGCCTTCGCGGGGCGGGGGGACTCCTACAATGAGCAGTTCTTC. Protein product: CAFAGRGDSYNEQFF.

CDR3 sequence (DNA): TGTGCCACCAGTGATAACAGGGAATTGCAGTTCTTC. Its translation: CATSDNRELQFF. The rearrangement uses TRBV24-1 and TRBJ2-1, with D possibly matching TRBD1 (6 bases). Germline V gene sequence: CDR1 KGHDR, CDR2 SFDVKD. The V and J ends lost 3 bases and 12 bases respectively, with 11 bases between them. CDR3 length equals 12 residues.

This chain uses TRBV7-9 with TRBJ2-7; D tentatively fits TRBD1 or TRBD2 (6 bases each). CDR3 size: 18 residues. The germline V gene encodes CDR1 SEHNR and CDR2 FQNEAQ (reference sequence). V was trimmed by 3 bases and J by 0 bases, leaving 21 bases between them. CDR3 DNA: TGTGCCAGCAGCTTCTTTTTCCCAGGGGAGGCGAGCTCCTACGAGCAGTACTTC. Amino acids: CASSFFFPGEASSYEQYF. The full variable domain, with the rest looked up from reference TRBV7-9 and TRBJ2-7, is DTGVSQNPRHKITKRGQNVTFRCDPISEHNRLYWYRQTLGQGPEFLTYFQNEAQLEKSRLLSDRFSAERPKGSFSTLEIQRTEQGDSAMYLCASSFFFPGEASSYEQYFGPGTRLTVT.

The V and J genes are TRBV7-8 and TRBJ1-2, with D possibly TRBD1 on 6 matching bases. This CDR3 spans 14 amino acids. The V end was cut by 5 bases, the J end by 8 bases, with 18 bases between. CDR1 SGHVS and CDR2 FQNEAQ come from the germline V gene. The CDR3: CASSRGTAEGGYTF. The CDR3 DNA reads as TGTGCCAGCAGCAGGGGGACCGCCGAAGGAGGCTACACCTTC.

The gene calls are TRBV3-1 (or the pseudogene TRBV3-2) and TRBJ2-7; possible D gene TRBD1, 5 bases. The CDR3 is 14 residues long. The ends were cut back, 2 bases at V and 3 bases at J, with 11 bases in the middle. Per germline, CDR1 LGHDT and CDR2 YNNKEL (reference sequence). The CDR3 DNA reads as TGTGCCAGCAGCCAAACAGGAGTAAACTACGAGCAGTACTTC. This codes for CASSQTGVNYEQYF.

The rearrangement uses TRBV6-2 or TRBV6-3 and TRBJ2-1; D call uncertain. The V end was cut by 2 bases, the J end by 7 bases, with 6 bases between. The CDR3 spans 12 residues. Germline CDR1 is MNHEY and CDR2 is SVGEGT. The CDR3 region is CASSYVVNEQFF. CDR3 DNA: TGTGCCAGCAGTTACGTCGTAAATGAGCAGTTCTTC.

V is TRBV7-2 and J is TRBJ2-1; TRBD2 aligns across 11 bases. Germline CDR1 is SGHTA and CDR2 is FQGNSA. CDR3 length: 17 amino acids. V was pared by 1 base and J by 12 bases, with 14 bases of the junction left unmatched. The CDR3 nucleotides read TGTGCCAGCAGCTTAGAGAACCTAGCGGGGGGCCGCCATGGGCAGTTCTTC. Translating gives CASSLENLAGGRHGQFF.

The CDR3 bases are TGTGCCAGTAGTATAGTGAAGGGTTACGGTTTTCGTACTGAAGCTTTCTTT. Encoded protein: CASSIVKGYGFRTEAFF. The rearrangement joins TRBV19 to TRBJ1-1; D remains ambiguous. The germline V gene has CDR1 LNHDA and CDR2 SQIVND (reference sequence). V lost 1 base and J lost 5, with 20 bases in between. CDR3 length: 17 residues.